Each of the 28 T cell receptor beta chains below was sequenced from the same sample in a study of patients and donors after allogeneic stem cell transplantation. In TCRdb, the RT-PCR reads were re-called with MiXCR into one record per CDR3 protein. The data show some 150,000 distinct CDR3 sequences, about a third seen once. The sequencing sample was made of blood, either unsorted or a sorted T cell fraction (not recorded which). These receptors came from a human donor who was either an allogeneic HSCT recipient or a stem cell or donor lymphocyte infusion donor (not recorded which). It is not recorded whose cells these are; they may come from a transplant donor.

The rearrangement joins TRBV25-1 to TRBJ1-6; D is unclear. The CDR3 runs 14 residues. The V gene's germline CDR1 is MGHDK and CDR2 SYGVNS. V was cut by 5 bases and J by 3 bases, with 8 bases left in between. The CDR3 here is CASSRNGYNSPLHF. In DNA form, the CDR3 reads TGTGCCAGCAGTCGTAACGGCTATAATTCACCCCTCCACTTT.

This chain joins TRBV6-2 or TRBV6-3 and TRBJ2-5; 15 bases line up with TRBD2. Unmatched junction bases numbered 4, after V lost 2 bases and J lost 6 bases. CDR3 size: 16 residues. Per the germline V gene, CDR1 is MNHEY and CDR2 is SVGEGT. Here the CDR3 DNA reads TGTGCCAGCAGTTACGAGGGACTAGCGGGGGGTAAGACCCAGTACTTC. Its protein is CASSYEGLAGGKTQYF.

The genes are TRBV29-1 and TRBJ1-1; D remains unclear. The germline gives CDR1 SQVTM, CDR2 ANQGSEA. V was trimmed by 3 bases and J by 1 base, leaving 6 bases between them. CDR3 length equals 12 residues. The CDR3 bases are TGCAGCGTTGAGGTCGAGAACACTGAAGCTTTCTTT. Translating gives CSVEVENTEAFF.

The CDR3 DNA reads TGTGCCAGCAGCTTAATTACCAGAGCGGCTGAAGCTTTCTTT. Amino acids: CASSLITRAAEAFF. The chain couples TRBV7-2 to TRBJ1-1; D is unresolved. The V end lost 2 bases, the J end lost 6 bases, and 13 bases lay between the germline ends. This CDR3 region has 14 residues. Germline assignment: CDR1 SGHTA and CDR2 FQGNSA.

V gene TRBV12-3 or TRBV12-4 combines with J gene TRBJ1-2; a possible D gene is TRBD1 (5 bases). This CDR3 region has 15 residues. Trimming pared 6 bases from V and 0 bases from J, leaving 14 bases between. The CDR3 DNA is TGTGCCAGCAGCCTACCGGGACGGTCTAACTATGGCTACACCTTC. It encodes CASSLPGRSNYGYTF.

This clonotype was seen a handful of times. The chain carries TRBV28 and TRBJ2-2, with TRBD1 matching over 11 bases. Per the germline V gene, CDR1 is MDHEN and CDR2 is SYDVKM. CDR3 length equals 12 residues. Germline trimming cut 10 bases from V and 6 bases from J; bases unmatched to any gene: 1. The CDR3 sequence: CATDRGPGELFF. The CDR3 coding sequence is TGTGCCACGGACAGGGGGCCCGGGGAGCTGTTTTTT.

The V gene is TRBV5-1, the J gene TRBJ1-2, with D uncertain. The CDR3 covers 13 residues. Germline-derived CDR1 and CDR2 are SGHRS and YFSETQ. Trimming removed 0 bases from V and 5 bases from J, with 8 bases in between. The CDR3 sequence is CASSLGPLYGYTF. Here the CDR3 DNA reads TGCGCCAGCAGCTTGGGACCCCTATATGGCTACACCTTC. Drawing the rest from reference TRBV5-1 and TRBJ1-2, the complete variable domain is KAGVTQTPRYLIKTRGQQVTLSCSPISGHRSVSWYQQTPGQGLQFLFEYFSETQRNKGNFPGRFSGRQFSNSRSEMNVSTLELGDSALYLCASSLGPLYGYTFGSGTRLTVV.

The chain is built from TRBV12-3 or TRBV12-4 and TRBJ1-2; D remains unclear. Trimming shortened V by 5 bases and J by 5 bases, and 18 bases separated the two germline ends. The CDR3 is 15 residues long. As DNA, the CDR3 is TGTGCCAGCAGTCCGAATGCGGGCAGTGTATATGGCTACACCTTC. This codes for CASSPNAGSVYGYTF.

V gene TRBV11-1 combines with J gene TRBJ1-6; no firm D call. Germline CDR1 SGHAT, CDR2 FQDESV (reference sequence). The CDR3 has 16 amino acids. The germline V and J ends were trimmed by 5 bases and 0 bases, with 11 bases remaining between them. The CDR3 DNA reads TGTGCCAGCAGCCTAGGACGGCGCTCCTATAATTCACCCCTCCACTTT. This translates into CASSLGRRSYNSPLHF.

This sequence joins TRBV7-6 and TRBJ2-3; the match to TRBD2 covers 8 bases. This CDR3 contains 18 residues. The V segment lost 4 bases and the J segment 2 bases; nucleotides outside the gene matches: 14. Germline V gives CDR1 SGHVS, CDR2 FNYEAQ. DNA of the CDR3: TGTGCCAGCAGCTGGGAGTCGGATAGCGGGGATGACACAGATACGCAGTATTTT. Translating it yields CASSWESDSGDDTDTQYF.

The rearrangement uses TRBV20-1 and TRBJ2-3, with D unclear. The CDR3 has 10 amino acids. Per germline, CDR1 DFQATT and CDR2 SNEGSKA (reference sequence). Trimming pared 6 bases from V and 0 bases from J, leaving 1 base between. The CDR3 DNA follows: TGCAGTGCGAGCACAGATACGCAGTATTTT. It yields the protein CSASTDTQYF.

This chain links TRBV5-1 with TRBJ1-4, with a tentative D call TRBD1 (5 bases). Trimming removed 4 bases at V and 0 bases at J, with 10 bases between. CDR3 length: 15 residues. CDR1 is SGHRS and CDR2 is YFSETQ in the germline V gene. CDR3 sequence: CASSPLGATNEKLFF. The CDR3 bases are TGCGCCAGCAGCCCCCTGGGGGCAACTAATGAAAAACTGTTTTTT.

Worth noting for this clonotype: The conserved phenylalanine or tryptophan is not found at the CDR3 terminus, so this likely reflects a read error. The chain carries TRBV28 and TRBJ1-1; possible D gene TRBD1, 5 bases. CDR1 is MDHEN and CDR2 is SYDVKM in the germline V gene. V was shortened by 2 bases and J by 0 bases, with 10 bases between the two germline ends. The CDR3 extends over 15 amino acids. The CDR3 DNA follows: TGTGCCAGCAGTTTAAGGGGCCCCATGAACACTGAAGCTTTCCTT. Protein: CASSLRGPMNTEAFL.

The chain has TRBV3-1 and TRBJ1-5; possibly TRBD1 for D (5 bases). This CDR3 is built from 15 residues. V was clipped by 1 base and J by 7 bases, with 14 bases between them. CDR1 is LGHDT and CDR2 is YNNKEL in the germline V gene (reference sequence). The CDR3 region is CASSQGTGLSQPQHF. The CDR3 nucleotides read TGTGCCAGCAGCCAAGGTACAGGATTAAGCCAGCCCCAGCATTTT.

This clonotype occurred a few times. This rearrangement joins TRBV12-3 or TRBV12-4 to TRBJ1-5; D might be TRBD1 (6 bases). The CDR3 is made up of 14 amino acids. Trimming pared 6 bases from V and 5 bases from J, leaving 14 bases between. The CDR3 is CASRNTGMDQPQHF. The CDR3 nucleotides are TGTGCCAGCAGAAATACAGGGATGGATCAGCCCCAGCATTTT.

This clonotype was found a few times. V gene TRBV10-2 combines with J gene TRBJ2-1, with D unclear. Germline CDR1 WSHSY, CDR2 SAAADI. Trimming removed 8 bases at V and 3 bases at J, with 8 bases between. CDR3 length: 12 amino acids. CDR3 bases: TGCGCCAGCTTAGCCAGCTACAATGAGCAGTTCTTC. Protein: CASLASYNEQFF.

This clonotype has more than one count but fewer than ten. CDR3 loop: CASSPQGTYEQYV. The CDR3 DNA is TGTGCCAGCAGCCCACAGGGGACCTACGAGCAGTACGTC. The V gene is TRBV28, the J gene TRBJ2-7, with 7 bases matching TRBD1. V gave up 6 bases and J gave up 2 bases; unmatched junction bases: 4. CDR1 is MDHEN and CDR2 is SYDVKM in the germline V gene. The CDR3 consists of 13 residues.

This chain links TRBV28 with TRBJ2-7, with D unresolved. The CDR3 runs to 12 residues. Germline V lookup: CDR1 MDHEN, CDR2 SYDVKM. The CDR3 spells CSSSPPQGEQYV. DNA for the CDR3: TGTTCCAGCAGTCCCCCCCAAGGCGAGCAGTACGTC.

The CDR3 loop is CASSVGAGYNEQFF. The CDR3 DNA reads as TGTGCCAGCAGCGTAGGCGCAGGCTACAATGAGCAGTTCTTC. This sequence joins TRBV9 and TRBJ2-1; D not certain. The CDR3 extends over 14 amino acids. Germline CDR1 SGDLS, CDR2 YYNGEE. The V gene lost 0 bases and the J gene lost 3 bases, with 7 bases spanning the gap. Looking up the rest from reference TRBV9 and TRBJ2-1 gives the full variable domain: DSGVTQTPKHLITATGQRVTLRCSPRSGDLSVYWYQQSLDQGLQFLIQYYNGEERAKGNILERFSAQQFPDLHSELNLSSLELGDSALYFCASSVGAGYNEQFFGPGTRLTVL.

The chain has TRBV12-3 or TRBV12-4 and TRBJ2-7, with TRBD1 matching over 9 bases. This CDR3 has 13 residues. With V trimmed by 5 bases and J by 7 bases, 6 bases remained unmatched. DNA for the CDR3: TGTGCCAGCAGTCGGACAGGGGCCTGGGAGCAGTACTTC. Its translation is CASSRTGAWEQYF.

This clonotype was seen more than once but under ten times. The chain recombines TRBV20-1 with TRBJ1-1; unclear D gene. Germline CDR1 and CDR2: DFQATT and SNEGSKA (reference sequence). The V end was cut by 4 bases, the J end by 0 bases, with 15 bases between. The CDR3 totals 15 residues. CDR3 DNA: TGCAGTGCTAAGTGGTCACAGACCATGAACACTGAAGCTTTCTTT. Residues: CSAKWSQTMNTEAFF.

The J gene is TRBJ2-7, the V gene TRBV28; TRBD2 matches 12 bases. CDR3 length: 15 amino acids. CDR1 and CDR2 from the germline V gene are MDHEN and SYDVKM. The V segment lost 5 bases and the J segment 6 bases; nucleotides outside the gene matches: 8. CDR3 loop: CASSPGLAGIGEQYV. CDR3 in DNA: TGTGCCAGCAGTCCTGGACTAGCGGGGATCGGCGAGCAGTACGTC.

The table lists this clonotype with a few counts. V is TRBV20-1 and J is TRBJ2-2; D uncertain. This CDR3 contains 15 residues. Germline assignment: CDR1 DFQATT and CDR2 SNEGSKA (reference sequence). Trimming took off 0 bases at V and 4 bases at J, with 12 bases between the two ends. CDR3 protein: CSARDLLVPTGELFF. Here the CDR3 DNA reads TGCAGTGCTAGAGACCTACTGGTACCCACCGGGGAGCTGTTTTTT.

J is TRBJ1-5 and V is TRBV10-3; no reliable D call. The CDR3 is 14 amino acids. V dropped 1 base and J dropped 0 bases, with 4 bases sitting between them. Germline V lookup: CDR1 ENHRY, CDR2 SYGVKD. For the CDR3, the DNA is TGTGCCATCAGTGAGTGGGATAGCAATCAGCCCCAGCATTTT. Encoded protein: CAISEWDSNQPQHF.

For this clonotype: A much larger clonotype is one base distant, so this may be a read error. V and J are TRBV7-9 and TRBJ1-1; D is unresolved. Germline V gene data show CDR1 as SEHNR and CDR2 as FQNEAQ (reference sequence). The CDR3 length is 13 residues. V lost 6 bases and J 1 base, leaving 9 bases between the germline ends. CDR3 in DNA: TGTGCCAGCAGTTCGGGGAAGAACACTGAAGCTTTCTTT. Translating gives CASSSGKNTEAFF.

The gene calls are TRBV10-3 and TRBJ1-6; tentative D call: TRBD1 (5 bases). CDR1 ENHRY and CDR2 SYGVKD come from the germline V gene. This CDR3 is 14 amino acids long. Trimming left V 10 bases short and J 5 bases short, with 15 bases between. CDR3 in DNA: TGTGCCACCGCCCGCGGGGCGGATAATTCACCCCTCCACTTT. It yields the protein CATARGADNSPLHF.

The V gene is TRBV4-3, the J gene TRBJ2-1, with TRBD2 matching 8 bases. Germline V gene sequence: CDR1 LGHNA, CDR2 YSLEER. V lost 0 bases, J lost 12 bases, and 10 bases stayed unmatched. This CDR3 contains 15 residues. The CDR3 region is CASSQEGSGAFRQFF. For the CDR3, the DNA is TGCGCCAGCAGCCAAGAAGGTAGCGGGGCTTTTAGGCAGTTCTTC.

The chain joins TRBV15 to TRBJ1-2; tentatively, D is TRBD1 (5 bases). The CDR3 length is 19 residues. The germline V and J ends were trimmed by 0 bases and 2 bases, with 22 bases remaining between them. Germline CDR1 and CDR2: LNHNV and YYDKDF (reference sequence). The CDR3 DNA follows: TGTGCCACCAGCAGAGATCACGATCGGGGCCGGGGTGAGAACTATGGCTACACCTTC. Protein product: CATSRDHDRGRGENYGYTF.